The 5 T cell receptor beta chains given below trace back to one sample, sequenced in a study of cytomegalovirus exposure and HLA in healthy donors. TCRdb's table, derived via immunoSEQ multiplex PCR, lists solely in-frame clones and lacks some. The repertoire holds some 120,000 clones, about 83% seen once, with approximately 2% in the top ten. The sample taken for sequencing was PBMCs. The receptors were sampled from a woman aged 25-40 years in good health and CMV-seronegative.

V and J are TRBV28 and TRBJ2-1; TRBD2 matches 10 bases. Germline lookup yields CDR1 MDHEN and CDR2 SYDVKM. CDR3 length equals 14 residues. Unmatched junction bases numbered 4, after V lost 4 bases and J lost 7 bases. The DNA of the CDR3 is TGTGCCAGCAGTTCTAGCGGGGGTCTGAATGAGCAGTTCTTC. Protein: CASSSSGGLNEQFF.

This clone was picked up one time. The chain links TRBV6-4 to TRBJ2-7, with 8 positions matching TRBD2. CDR3 size: 15 residues. Per germline, CDR1 MRHNA and CDR2 SNTAGT. Trimming removed 6 bases from V and 4 bases from J; junction bases left unmatched: 11. The CDR3: CASRGSGGLLYEQYF. Here the CDR3 DNA reads TGTGCCAGCAGGGGGAGCGGGGGACTATTGTACGAGCAGTACTTC.

Concerning this clone: Other nucleotide sequences in the sample specify the same CDR3. The chain couples TRBV19 to TRBJ2-2; TRBD1 matches at 10 bases. CDR1 and CDR2 (germline): LNHDA, SQIVND (reference sequence). The CDR3 is made up of 16 amino acids. V trimming: 4 bases; J trimming: 4 bases; junction bases outside the gene matches: 6. CDR3 sequence (DNA): TGTGCCAGTAGTACCCCGGGACAGGGGACCACCGGGGAGCTGTTTTTT. Its translation: CASSTPGQGTTGELFF.

The table lists this clone with a count of one. This chain links TRBV27 with TRBJ1-2; 7 positions agree with TRBD1. The CDR3 covers 14 residues. Unmatched junction bases numbered 5, after V lost 3 bases and J lost 4 bases. The germline gives CDR1 MNHEY, CDR2 SMNVEV (reference sequence). In nucleotides, the CDR3 is TGTGCCAGCAGTTTTAAGGGGGCCAGCTATGGCTACACCTTC. As protein: CASSFKGASYGYTF.

The CDR3 sequence: CASTPPPGETYEQYF. In DNA form, the CDR3 reads TGTGCCAGTACCCCCCCGCCAGGGGAAACCTACGAGCAGTACTTC. The V gene is TRBV19, the J gene TRBJ2-7; D possibly corresponds to TRBD1 (6 bases). Between the trimmed V and J ends, which lost 7 bases and 2 bases, there was a span of 18 bases. CDR3 size: 15 residues. Germline CDR1 LNHDA, CDR2 SQIVND (reference sequence).